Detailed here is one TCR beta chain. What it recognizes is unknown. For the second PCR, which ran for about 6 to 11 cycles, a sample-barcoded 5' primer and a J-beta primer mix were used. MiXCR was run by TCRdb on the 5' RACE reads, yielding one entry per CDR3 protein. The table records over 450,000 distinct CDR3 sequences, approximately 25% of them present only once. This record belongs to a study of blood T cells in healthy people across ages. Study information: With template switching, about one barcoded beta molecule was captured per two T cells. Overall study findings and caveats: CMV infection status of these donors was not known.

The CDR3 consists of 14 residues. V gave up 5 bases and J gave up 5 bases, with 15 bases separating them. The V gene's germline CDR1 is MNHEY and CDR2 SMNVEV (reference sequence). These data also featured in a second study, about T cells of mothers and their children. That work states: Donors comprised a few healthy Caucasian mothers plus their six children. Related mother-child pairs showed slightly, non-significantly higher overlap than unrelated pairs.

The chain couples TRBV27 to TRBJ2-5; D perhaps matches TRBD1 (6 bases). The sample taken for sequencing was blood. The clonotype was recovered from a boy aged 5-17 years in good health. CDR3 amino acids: CASSNKTGHETQYF. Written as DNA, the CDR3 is TGTGCCAGCAGTAACAAGACAGGTCACGAGACCCAGTACTTC.